These 18 T cell receptor beta chains originate from one sample sequenced in a study of OX40 agonist ivuxolimab in advanced cancers. TCRdb's copy holds only in-frame clones and misses some; the assay was immunoSEQ multiplex PCR. The sample contains tens of thousands of clones, around 90% of which appear only once. Material: CD4+ or CD8+ T cells sorted from blood, obtained in a trial of the OX40 agonist ivuxolimab. The source of these receptors is an adult with an advanced solid tumor such as melanoma, head and neck, liver or kidney cancer.

The chain's CDR3 is CASSSKRLSGDQETQYF. The CDR3 nucleotides are TGCGCCAGCAGCTCCAAAAGACTTTCAGGGGACCAAGAGACCCAGTACTTC. The chain joins TRBV5-1 to TRBJ2-5; D might be TRBD1 (6 bases). In germline, CDR1 is SGHRS, CDR2 YFSETQ. The CDR3 is 17 amino acids. V lost 3 bases and J 0 bases, leaving 18 bases between the germline ends.

This clone has just a few counts. This chain joins TRBV2 and TRBJ1-5; possible D gene TRBD1, 6 bases. V lost 7 bases and J 4 bases, leaving 11 bases between the germline ends. The CDR3 spans 13 residues. From germline, CDR1 is SNHLY and CDR2 FYNNEI. This chain's CDR3 is CASKIQGNQPQHF. For the CDR3, the DNA is TGTGCCAGCAAAATTCAGGGGAATCAGCCCCAGCATTTT.

The chain joins TRBV5-6 to TRBJ2-5; D may be TRBD2 (7 bases). V was pared by 5 bases and J by 3 bases, with 14 bases between. This CDR3 comprises 14 residues. Germline V gene sequence: CDR1 SGHDT, CDR2 YYEEEE. CDR3 in amino acids: CASRGGAWKETQYF. The DNA of the CDR3 is TGTGCCAGCAGGGGGGGGGCCTGGAAAGAGACCCAGTACTTC.

V and J are TRBV15 and TRBJ2-7; D may correspond to TRBD1 or TRBD2 (6 bases each). The V end lost 4 bases, the J end lost 7 bases, and 23 bases lay between the germline ends. Germline V gene data show CDR1 as LNHNV and CDR2 as YYDKDF (reference sequence). The CDR3 sequence is 16 residues long. CDR3 protein: CATSTPRGDKWGEQYF. The CDR3 nucleotides read TGTGCCACCAGCACCCCTCGCGGGGACAAGTGGGGAGAGCAGTACTTC.

The genes are TRBV28 and TRBJ2-5; 8 bases map to TRBD2. The CDR3 runs 14 residues. Germline values: CDR1 MDHEN, CDR2 SYDVKM. J was trimmed by 5 bases and V by 8 bases; bases with no gene match: 10. The CDR3 is CASRPAGGQETQYF. The CDR3, as DNA: TGTGCCAGCCGGCCGGCGGGGGGTCAGGAGACCCAGTACTTC.

This clone was recorded only once. V gene TRBV10-3 combines with J gene TRBJ1-1, with D maybe TRBD1 (5 bases). CDR3 size: 14 residues. Trimming left V 0 bases short and J 6 bases short, with 11 bases between. Per germline, CDR1 ENHRY and CDR2 SYGVKD. The CDR3 DNA reads TGTGCCATCAGTGAGTCCCTCGGGGGAGCTGAAGCTTTCTTT. Translated: CAISESLGGAEAFF.

This chain links TRBV5-6 with TRBJ1-2, with TRBD1 identical over 8 bases. Germline V gene data show CDR1 as SGHDT and CDR2 as YYEEEE. Trimming took 4 bases from V and 7 from J; bases not matched to a gene: 12. The CDR3 extends over 15 amino acids. CDR3 loop: CASSPSGTGGAGYTF. The CDR3 DNA is TGTGCCAGCAGCCCATCCGGGACAGGCGGGGCTGGCTACACCTTC.

This sequence joins TRBV5-6 and TRBJ2-5; the D gene is possibly TRBD2 (6 bases). V was shortened by 4 bases and J by 5 bases, with 15 bases between the two germline ends. Germline V gene data show CDR1 as SGHDT and CDR2 as YYEEEE. The CDR3 contains 14 residues. The chain's CDR3 is CASSPGLPEETQYF. In DNA, the CDR3 is TGTGCCAGCAGCCCGGGACTCCCCGAGGAGACCCAGTACTTC.

The chain carries TRBV7-9 and TRBJ2-3, with 8 bases identical to TRBD1. This CDR3 comprises 14 residues. Germline CDR1 is SEHNR and CDR2 is FQNEAQ (reference sequence). J lost 1 base, V lost 5 bases, and 2 bases had no gene match. CDR3: CASSQTGGTDTQYF. DNA of the CDR3: TGTGCCAGCAGCCAGACAGGGGGCACAGATACGCAGTATTTT.

CDR3 in amino acids: CASSLTSVADTQYF. DNA of the CDR3: TGTGCCAGCAGCTTGACTAGTGTGGCAGATACGCAGTATTTT. The chain links TRBV5-5 to TRBJ2-3; tentative D call: TRBD2 (5 bases). Trimming took off 1 base at V and 4 bases at J, with 10 bases between the two ends. This CDR3 comprises 14 residues. The germline CDR1 and CDR2 sequences are SGHKS and YYEKEE (reference sequence).

This chain joins TRBV6-6 and TRBJ1-4; D remains ambiguous. The V and J ends lost 5 bases and 3 bases respectively, with 7 bases between them. CDR3 size: 13 residues. CDR1 and CDR2 from the germline V gene are MNHNY and SVGAGI (reference sequence). CDR3 sequence: CASSASPNEKLFF. Written as DNA, the CDR3 is TGTGCCAGCAGTGCCTCCCCTAATGAAAAACTGTTTTTT.

J is TRBJ2-1 and V is TRBV7-3; tentatively, D is TRBD2 (5 bases). V lost 5 bases to trimming and J lost 11 bases, with 13 bases between them. The CDR3 is 12 amino acids. Germline V gene data show CDR1 as SGHTA and CDR2 as FQGTGA. CDR3 region: CASSPSSSQQFF. CDR3 in DNA: TGTGCCAGCAGCCCGTCTAGCAGTCAGCAGTTCTTC.

The chain recombines TRBV7-9 with TRBJ1-1; D is perhaps TRBD1 (6 bases). The CDR3 covers 15 residues. Per germline, CDR1 SEHNR and CDR2 FQNEAQ (reference sequence). V gave up 1 base and J gave up 1 base, with 10 bases separating them. Here the CDR3 DNA reads TGTGCCAGCAGCTTAGGGTCGACAGGGAACACTGAAGCTTTCTTT. This encodes CASSLGSTGNTEAFF.

The DNA of the CDR3 is TGTGCCAGTAGTATACTCATAGGGGGACAGGGCGAGGGCACAGATACGCAGTATTTT. As protein: CASSILIGGQGEGTDTQYF. This sequence joins TRBV19 and TRBJ2-3; TRBD1 agrees at 9 bases. Unmatched junction bases numbered 13, after V lost 2 bases and J lost 1 base. The CDR3 consists of 19 residues. CDR1 and CDR2 (germline): LNHDA, SQIVND (reference sequence).

The genes are TRBV12-5 and TRBJ2-5; tentative D call: TRBD1 (6 bases). Per the germline V gene, CDR1 is LGHNT and CDR2 is FRNRAP. V was clipped by 7 bases and J by 5 bases, with 11 bases between them. The CDR3 totals 12 residues. In nucleotides, the CDR3 is TGTGCTAGTGCCAGGGGCGCGGAGACCCAGTACTTC. Translating it yields CASARGAETQYF.

This rearrangement joins TRBV19 to TRBJ2-3; possible D gene TRBD2, 5 bases. V was pared by 5 bases and J by 6 bases, with 15 bases between. The germline V gene has CDR1 LNHDA and CDR2 SQIVND (reference sequence). The CDR3 contains 14 residues. The CDR3 here is CASSLLEVKDTQYF. Written as DNA, the CDR3 is TGTGCCAGTAGTTTGTTGGAGGTTAAGGATACGCAGTATTTT. The variable domain in full, with the rest retrieved from reference TRBV19 and TRBJ2-3, is DGGITQSPKYLFRKEGQNVTLSCEQNLNHDAMYWYRQDPGQGLRLIYYSQIVNDFQKGDIAEGYSVSREKKESFPLTVTSAQKNPTAFYLCASSLLEVKDTQYFGPGTRLTVL.

This clone was picked up a small number of times. The gene calls are TRBV7-9 and TRBJ1-6; D perhaps matches TRBD1 (6 bases). The CDR3 length is 14 residues. Trimming removed 1 base at V and 9 bases at J, with 10 bases between. In germline, CDR1 is SEHNR, CDR2 FQNEAQ (reference sequence). The CDR3: CASSLGGTFSPLHF. The CDR3 DNA reads as TGTGCCAGCAGCTTAGGTGGGACATTTTCACCCCTCCACTTT. The variable domain in full, completed from reference TRBV7-9 and TRBJ1-6, reads DTGVSQNPRHKITKRGQNVTFRCDPISEHNRLYWYRQTLGQGPEFLTYFQNEAQLEKSRLLSDRFSAERPKGSFSTLEIQRTEQGDSAMYLCASSLGGTFSPLHFGNGTRLTVT.

This sequence joins TRBV10-2 and TRBJ2-3; perhaps D is TRBD1 or TRBD2 (5 bases each). Trimming removed 4 bases at V and 8 bases at J, with 10 bases between. The CDR3 runs to 12 residues. The germline gives CDR1 WSHSY, CDR2 SAAADI. The CDR3 sequence: CASSASGTTQYF. CDR3 DNA: TGCGCCAGCAGTGCCTCCGGGACTACGCAGTATTTT.